The 22 T cell receptor beta chains listed next were all sequenced from one sample in a study of blood T cell repertoires in COVID-19. Measured with immunoSEQ multiplex PCR; TCRdb has only the in-frame clones, and not every one. The sample records over 200,000 clones, almost 90% being singletons. The sample consisted of PBMCs or T cells enriched from blood (not recorded which). These receptors were collected from a man aged 25-40 years who had been exposed to COVID-19.

The V gene is TRBV3-1 (or the pseudogene TRBV3-2), the J gene TRBJ1-2, with D possibly matching TRBD1 (5 bases). The V gene's germline CDR1 is LGHDT and CDR2 YNNKEL (reference sequence). This CDR3 has 16 amino acids. With 1 base removed from V and 4 bases from J, the gap between germline ends came to 16 bases. CDR3 coding DNA: TGTGCCAGCAGCCAAGCCCCCTTTCTCAGGGCCTATGGCTACACCTTC. Its translation: CASSQAPFLRAYGYTF.

This clone was counted between two and nine times. The chain links TRBV12-5 to TRBJ1-2; 9 bases line up with TRBD1. Trimming removed 4 bases from V and 4 bases from J; junction bases left unmatched: 7. There are 15 residues in the CDR3. Looked up from germline, CDR1 is LGHNT and CDR2 is FRNRAP. The CDR3 reads CASGSQGALGYGYTF. The CDR3 DNA reads TGTGCTAGTGGTTCACAGGGGGCGCTGGGCTATGGCTACACCTTC.

The chain combines TRBV27 with TRBJ2-7, with TRBD1 matching 10 bases. CDR1 is MNHEY and CDR2 is SMNVEV in the germline V gene (reference sequence). Germline trimming cut 4 bases from V and 5 bases from J; bases unmatched to any gene: 5. The CDR3 extends over 14 amino acids. DNA of the CDR3: TGTGCCAGCAGTTCGACAGGGGGCTTAGACGAGCAGTACTTC. The encoded protein is CASSSTGGLDEQYF.

The table lists this clone with a count of one. This sequence joins TRBV4-2 and TRBJ1-1, with unresolved D. CDR3 size: 14 residues. Looked up from germline, CDR1 is LGHNA and CDR2 is YNFKEQ. V was trimmed by 0 bases and J by 8 bases, leaving 13 bases between them. The CDR3 DNA follows: TGTGCCAGCAGCCAAGATCTTGAGGGTATCGAAGCTTTCTTT. Its translation is CASSQDLEGIEAFF.

This chain connects TRBV4-3 to TRBJ2-3; D remains unclear. CDR1 is LGHNA, CDR2 YSLEER, per germline. The CDR3 has 16 amino acids. Trimming cost V 1 base and J 0 bases, with 11 bases left between them. The CDR3: CASSQAYRTSTDTQYF. CDR3 nucleotides: TGCGCCAGCAGCCAAGCGTACCGTACTAGCACAGATACGCAGTATTTT.

This clone appeared once. This chain connects TRBV9 to TRBJ1-4; D may be TRBD1 (6 bases). The CDR3 runs 15 residues. CDR1 and CDR2 from the germline V gene are SGDLS and YYNGEE. Trimming left V 1 base short and J 3 bases short, with 10 bases between. The CDR3 DNA reads TGTGCCAGCAGCGTAACAGGGAGACCTAATGAAAAACTGTTTTTT. It translates to CASSVTGRPNEKLFF.

The chain is built from TRBV27 and TRBJ1-2, with D possibly TRBD1 on 5 matching bases. V dropped 0 bases and J dropped 8 bases, with 13 bases sitting between them. This CDR3 comprises 14 residues. Germline V gene data show CDR1 as MNHEY and CDR2 as SMNVEV (reference sequence). The CDR3 loop is CASSLSRGGKGYTF. The CDR3 nucleotides read TGTGCCAGCAGTTTATCCCGCGGGGGGAAAGGCTACACCTTC.

The chain couples TRBV18 to TRBJ2-1, with TRBD2 matching over 13 bases. In germline, CDR1 is KGHSH, CDR2 LQKENI. V shed 2 bases and J 4 bases; nucleotides not matched to a gene: 8. There are 18 residues in the CDR3. The CDR3 protein is CASSPTSGGAALYNEQFF. Written as DNA, the CDR3 is TGTGCCAGCTCACCAACTAGCGGGGGGGCGGCTCTATACAATGAGCAGTTCTTC.

This chain joins TRBV6-5 and TRBJ2-7, with 9 bases that match TRBD1. J lost 3 bases, V lost 6 bases, and 6 bases had no gene match. Germline V gene sequence: CDR1 MNHEY, CDR2 SVGAGI. This CDR3 is built from 14 residues. For the CDR3, the DNA is TGTGCCAGCAGGGGGACAGGGATATTCTACGAGCAGTACTTC. Translated: CASRGTGIFYEQYF.

The rearrangement links TRBV5-4 to TRBJ1-1; 8 bases match TRBD1. Per germline, CDR1 SGHNT and CDR2 YYREEE (reference sequence). Germline trimming cut 7 bases from V and 9 bases from J; bases unmatched to any gene: 8. The CDR3 has 12 residues. CDR3 sequence reads: CASRTGKEKAFF. The DNA of the CDR3 is TGTGCCAGCCGGACAGGGAAAGAGAAAGCTTTCTTT.

This clone came up a few times. This rearrangement joins TRBV19 to TRBJ2-5; tentatively, D is TRBD1 (6 bases). Deletions cut 5 bases from V and 5 bases from J, with 18 bases between. CDR1 and CDR2 (germline): LNHDA, SQIVND (reference sequence). This CDR3 has 15 residues. This chain's CDR3 is CASSPLMGARETQYF. The CDR3 DNA reads TGTGCCAGTAGTCCCCTCATGGGGGCTAGGGAGACCCAGTACTTC. Drawing the rest from reference TRBV19 and TRBJ2-5, the complete variable domain is DGGITQSPKYLFRKEGQNVTLSCEQNLNHDAMYWYRQDPGQGLRLIYYSQIVNDFQKGDIAEGYSVSREKKESFPLTVTSAQKNPTAFYLCASSPLMGARETQYFGPGTRLLVL.

The V gene is TRBV7-2, the J gene TRBJ2-1, with 9 bases aligning to TRBD2. The CDR3 length is 14 residues. CDR1 SGHTA and CDR2 FQGNSA come from the germline V gene. The J segment lost 4 bases and the V segment lost 4 bases, leaving 2 bases of the junction unmatched. CDR3 coding DNA: TGTGCCAGCAGCTCGGGACTAGCATACAATGAGCAGTTCTTC. It translates to CASSSGLAYNEQFF.

V usage is TRBV18 and J usage is TRBJ1-2; the D gene is possibly TRBD1 (6 bases). Trimming took off 5 bases at V and 10 bases at J, with 11 bases between the two ends. CDR1 KGHSH and CDR2 LQKENI come from the germline V gene. The CDR3 spans 11 residues. CDR3 coding DNA: TGTGCCAGCTCAACAACAGGGTTCTACACCTTC. Encoded protein: CASSTTGFYTF. The full variable domain, rest sourced from reference TRBV18 and TRBJ1-2, is NAGVMQNPRHLVRRRGQEARLRCSPMKGHSHVYWYRQLPEEGLKFMVYLQKENIIDESGMPKERFSAEFPKEGPSILRIQQVVRGDSAAYFCASSTTGFYTFGSGTRLTVV.

This chain connects TRBV7-9 to TRBJ1-1, with D perhaps matching TRBD1 (6 bases). Trimming took off 6 bases at V and 4 bases at J, with 21 bases between the two ends. CDR1 and CDR2 from the germline V gene are SEHNR and FQNEAQ (reference sequence). The CDR3 is made up of 16 amino acids. The CDR3 coding sequence is TGTGCCAGCAGTCCCACAAACAGGGCGATGCCCACTGAAGCTTTCTTT. This sequence encodes CASSPTNRAMPTEAFF.

This clone was seen just once. The rearrangement links TRBV15 to TRBJ2-5, with 7 bases fitting TRBD1. The CDR3 has 14 residues. V lost 5 bases and J lost 4; bases outside the gene matches: 7. The germline CDR1 and CDR2 sequences are LNHNV and YYDKDF (reference sequence). In DNA, the CDR3 is TGTGCCACCAGCGCAGGGGGTGGGGGAGAGACCCAGTACTTC. Translated, it gives CATSAGGGGETQYF. The variable domain in full, completed from reference TRBV15 and TRBJ2-5, reads DAMVIQNPRYQVTQFGKPVTLSCSQTLNHNVMYWYQQKSSQAPKLLFHYYDKDFNNEADTPDNFQSRRPNTSFCFLDIRSPGLGDTAMYLCATSAGGGGETQYFGPGTRLLVL.

The chain is built from TRBV27 and TRBJ1-4, with D possibly TRBD1 on 6 matching bases. The CDR3 has 16 residues. V dropped 5 bases and J dropped 3 bases, with 16 bases sitting between them. Looked up from germline, CDR1 is MNHEY and CDR2 is SMNVEV (reference sequence). In DNA, the CDR3 is TGTGCCAGCAGTCCTCAAACAGGGAGCTCTAATGAAAAACTGTTTTTT. Its protein is CASSPQTGSSNEKLFF.

The chain has TRBV10-3 and TRBJ2-7, with 7 bases identical to TRBD1. The germline V gene has CDR1 ENHRY and CDR2 SYGVKD. This CDR3 has 15 residues. V shed 3 bases and J 2 bases; nucleotides not matched to a gene: 7. CDR3 sequence (DNA): TGTGCCATCAGTGACGAGGGGGCTATGGCCTACGAGCAGTACTTC. This sequence encodes CAISDEGAMAYEQYF.

This clone was observed a handful of times. The genes are TRBV5-8 and TRBJ1-4, with D maybe TRBD1 (6 bases). Germline V CDR1 and CDR2: SGHTS, YDEGEE. The V gene lost 4 bases and the J gene lost 4 bases, with 14 bases spanning the gap. CDR3 length: 15 amino acids. This CDR3 is CASSGPGHLNEKLFF. CDR3 DNA: TGTGCCAGCAGCGGACCGGGACACCTTAATGAAAAACTGTTTTTT.

The rearrangement links TRBV6-4 to TRBJ2-1; tentative D call: TRBD2 (6 bases). The CDR3 totals 13 residues. Trimming shortened V by 3 bases and J by 12 bases, and 15 bases separated the two germline ends. The V gene's germline CDR1 is MRHNA and CDR2 SNTAGT. The CDR3 protein is CASSERRDSPQFF. CDR3 nucleotide sequence: TGTGCCAGCAGTGAGCGACGGGACTCGCCGCAGTTCTTC.

This chain uses TRBV4-1 with TRBJ1-2, with 7 bases identical to TRBD1. The CDR3 runs 14 residues. With V trimmed by 4 bases and J by 6 bases, 8 bases remained unmatched. From germline, CDR1 is MGHRA and CDR2 YSYEKL. CDR3 region: CASSLLEGADGYTF. The CDR3 DNA follows: TGCGCCAGCAGCCTATTGGAGGGGGCTGATGGCTACACCTTC.

This chain connects TRBV9 to TRBJ1-2; 9 nucleotides match TRBD1. The length of the CDR3 is 13 residues. The V segment lost 6 bases and the J segment 8 bases; nucleotides outside the gene matches: 8. Per germline, CDR1 SGDLS and CDR2 YYNGEE. The CDR3 DNA follows: TGTGCCAGCACCTTAGGGACAGGGAGGGGCTACACCTTC. Its protein product is CASTLGTGRGYTF.

V usage is TRBV6-2 or TRBV6-3 and J usage is TRBJ1-2, with 8 bases aligning to TRBD1. Looked up from germline, CDR1 is MNHEY and CDR2 is SVGEGT. Trimming at V came to 2 bases and at J to 7 bases, leaving 6 bases not matched to a gene. The CDR3 contains 14 residues. The chain's CDR3 is CASSYDQGAPGYTF. CDR3 DNA sequence: TGTGCCAGCAGTTACGACCAGGGGGCTCCTGGCTACACCTTC.